This TCR beta chain was captured by sequencing in a study of T-cell memory formation after mild COVID-19. Note on this clonotype: The antigen is unknown.

The germline V gene encodes CDR1 DFQATT and CDR2 SNEGSKA (reference sequence). The length of the CDR3 is 14 residues. J was trimmed by 4 bases and V by 6 bases; bases with no gene match: 10. General study points: Among clones contracting day 15 to 85, CD4/CD8 was balanced, whereas later expanders leaned CD4+.

Constant-segment-primed 5'RACE gave TCR alpha and TCR beta cDNA libraries with sample barcodes and UMIs. TCRdb itself ran the 5' RACE reads through MiXCR, one entry per CDR3 protein. This table holds more than 150,000 distinct CDR3 sequences, 15% to 20% found once. The chain has TRBV20-1 and TRBJ2-5; TRBD1 agrees at 8 bases. This receptor was obtained from a man aged 18 to 29 who had mild COVID-19 (a few samples of this study predate the infection). Cell type and time point are not known. The sequencing sample was made of PBMCs or a T cell subset sorted from them (not recorded which). The DNA of the CDR3 is TGCAGTGCCTATGGGACAGGCGGAAGAGAGACCCAGTACTTC. Residues: CSAYGTGGRETQYF.